The entry that follows covers one TCR beta chain sequence. This clone appeared once. The antigen this receptor binds is unknown. One end of the junction varies from germline; a read error may be responsible. The trial excluded patients who had a history of autoimmune disease or who were on systemic immunosuppression. Peripheral blood for TCR sequencing was drawn from every dose cohort at baseline, at cycle 4 day 1 and at cycle 7 day 1. The samples were drawn from a first-in-human, open-label, multicenter phase I dose-escalation trial of ivuxolimab. Adults with locally advanced or metastatic melanoma, renal cell, hepatocellular, or head and neck squamous cell carcinoma were enrolled in the trial. Before TCR sequencing, CD4+ T cells and CD8+ T cells were sorted from peripheral blood as separate populations. These data belong to a study of OX40 agonist ivuxolimab in advanced cancers. Background for the entire study: Ivuxolimab, which targeted the costimulatory receptor OX40 (CD134), was an agonistic, fully human IgG2 monoclonal antibody. The dose-escalation cohort was about 83% male with a mean age of about 58 years, ranging from roughly 23 to 80. Peripheral TCRbeta sequencing was intended to test whether TCR sequence diversity was altered and clonal T-cell expansion was caused by ivuxolimab. Of the 50 to 55 patients in dose escalation, some 20 had hepatocellular carcinoma, some 15 had melanoma, 9 had renal cell carcinoma and 9 had head and neck cancer. Intravenous ivuxolimab was administered to patients every 2 weeks at six dose levels: 0.01, 0.1, 0.3, 1.5, 3 and 10 mg/kg. The paper describes the monotherapy dose-escalation part (N of about 54 patients) of the phase I trial of ivuxolimab. Prior anti-PD-1, anti-PD-L1 or anti-CTLA-4 therapy was permitted, and checkpoint inhibitors had been received by about 44% of dose-escalation patients. Three dose-escalation patients achieved partial responses, one with hepatocellular carcinoma and two with cutaneous melanoma. Results and caveats for the whole study, not just this receptor: After ivuxolimab, more expanded clones were found on average in CD8+ T cells than in CD4+ T cells. Partial responders in the 0.1-3.0 mg/kg groups had among the lowest normalized peripheral clonal expansion, especially among CD8+ T cells. At doses from 0.1 to 3.0 mg/kg, clonal expansion was seen in both CD4+ and CD8+ blood T cells between baseline and week 6. Which antigens the clonally expanded peripheral T cells were specific for was not determined. Low levels of normalized T-cell clonal expansion were also seen in some patients who did not respond.

For sequencing of the TCRbeta CDR3 region, genomic DNA was extracted from the sorted cells. TCRbeta CDR3 regions were sequenced using the immunoSEQ Assay. TCRdb took this table from immuneACCESS and kept in-frame rearrangements with V and J called. Such tables lack part of the clones; where checked against another copy, unresolved V genes explain under half of the gap, and the rest is unexplained. For this sample the table gives approximately 24,000 clones, of which about 76% were detected only once. The ten largest clones represent 2% to 2.5% of the sample. Taken from cysteine to phenylalanine, the CDR3 has 15 residues. Only CDR3 DNA is held: 45 bases, read in frame from base 1. The germline V gene (reference sequence) gives CDR1 as SSHAT and CDR2 as FNYEAQ.

This specimen consisted of CD4+ or CD8+ T cells sorted from blood, obtained in a trial of the OX40 agonist ivuxolimab. In this chain, TRBV7-7 is recombined with TRBJ2-1; the D segment could be TRBD1, given 5 matching bases. This receptor was taken from an adult with an advanced solid tumor such as melanoma, head and neck, liver or kidney cancer. The CDR3 region: CASSLGHQNYNEQFF. The DNA sequence follows: TGTGCTAGCAGCTTGGGGCACCAAAACTACAATGAGCAGTTCTTC. Reference TRBV7-7 and TRBJ2-1 proteins supply the regions before and after the CDR3; the full variable domain is: GAGVSQSPRYKVTKRGQDVTLRCDPISSHATLYWYQQALGQGPEFLTYFNYEAQPDKSGLPSDRFSAERPEGSISTLTIQRTEQRDSAMYRCASSLGHQNYNEQFFGPGTRLTVL.